These 31 T cell receptor beta chains share one sample of origin, sequenced in a study of post-analysis software for immune sequencing data. cDNA libraries for TCR beta contained unique molecular identifiers. One entry per CDR3 protein results from TCRdb running MiXCR on the PCR reads. The sample lists hundreds of thousands of distinct CDR3 sequences, 36% seen once, with under 5.5% in the top ten. Notes on the study in general: Compared with controls, patients had more of 4 to 6 TRBV segments, including TRBV5-6, TRBV5-1 and TRBV20-1.

These receptors' antigens are unknown. Material for sequencing was blood. Receptors were obtained from a girl aged 5 to 17 with multiple sclerosis.

Concerning this clonotype: A much larger clone lies one base from this, so it may be a read error. The gene calls are TRBV6-2 or TRBV6-3 and TRBJ2-7; no clear D. Germline V gene data show CDR1 as MNHEY and CDR2 as SVGEGT. Deletions cut 5 bases from V and 3 bases from J, with 14 bases between. The CDR3 has 14 residues. CDR3 sequence: CASSDNMDYYEQYF. CDR3 nucleotides: TGTGCCAGCAGTGACAACATGGATTACTACGAGCAGTACTTC.

This clonotype has more than one count but fewer than ten. This may come from a read error, since a much larger clone is one base off. This chain uses TRBV5-1 with TRBJ2-5; a possible D gene is TRBD2 (5 bases). CDR1 SGHRS and CDR2 YFSETQ come from the germline V gene. Trimming took off 0 bases at V and 11 bases at J, with 20 bases between the two ends. The CDR3 consists of 15 residues. CDR3 protein: CASSLGVGDYNEQYF. The CDR3 nucleotides read TGCGCCAGCAGCTTGGGTGTGGGAGACTACAATGAGCAGTACTTC.

This clonotype appeared a single time. The V call is TRBV12-3 or TRBV12-4, the J call TRBJ1-2, with 8 bases matching TRBD1. The CDR3 runs to 15 residues. V dropped 3 bases and J dropped 6; count of bases not matched to a gene: 9. The CDR3 region is CASSFLQGASDGYTF. The CDR3 coding sequence is TGTGCCAGCAGTTTTCTCCAGGGGGCTTCCGATGGCTACACCTTC.

The chain is built from TRBV7-2 and TRBJ1-6, with D unresolved. The ends were cut back, 5 bases at V and 11 bases at J, with 13 bases in the middle. This CDR3 is 13 amino acids long. Looked up from germline, CDR1 is SGHTA and CDR2 is FQGNSA. This CDR3 reads CASSLNWRAPLHF. In nucleotides, the CDR3 is TGTGCCAGCAGCCTCAATTGGAGGGCACCCCTCCACTTT.

This clonotype was observed at least ten times. V gene TRBV28 combines with J gene TRBJ2-5, with D perhaps TRBD1 (5 bases). Germline CDR1 reads MDHEN; CDR2 reads SYDVKM. V was pared by 6 bases and J by 2 bases, with 13 bases between. The CDR3 contains 14 residues. The CDR3 loop reads CASRTETEQETQYF. The DNA for the CDR3 is TGTGCCAGCAGGACGGAGACAGAACAAGAGACCCAGTACTTC.

This clonotype was seen just once. The J gene is TRBJ2-5, the V gene TRBV15; TRBD1 might be the D (6 bases). Germline-derived CDR1 and CDR2 are LNHNV and YYDKDF (reference sequence). The CDR3 contains 14 residues. V lost 5 bases and J lost 1, with 11 bases in between. The CDR3 coding sequence is TGTGCCACCAGCGGACAGCGTATCCAAGAGACCCAGTACTTC. Translating it yields CATSGQRIQETQYF.

The V gene is TRBV20-1, the J gene TRBJ1-1, with no clear D. The length of the CDR3 is 13 residues. CDR1 DFQATT and CDR2 SNEGSKA come from the germline V gene (reference sequence). Trimming took off 1 base at V and 2 bases at J, with 8 bases between the two ends. CDR3 nucleotides: TGCAGTGCTAGAGCACGGCGAAACACTGAAGCTTTCTTT. Its translation: CSARARRNTEAFF.

This clonotype was seen a few times. The V gene is TRBV10-3, the J gene TRBJ1-1; D not resolved. Between the trimmed V and J ends, which lost 0 bases and 2 bases, there was a span of 4 bases. This CDR3 region has 13 residues. The germline gives CDR1 ENHRY, CDR2 SYGVKD. The CDR3 coding sequence is TGTGCCATCAGTGAGTCTGAAAACACTGAAGCTTTCTTT. It encodes CAISESENTEAFF.

About this clonotype itself: One junction end does not reproduce the germline sequence, and a read error may be involved. The chain is built from TRBV3-1 and TRBJ1-5; D unresolved. From germline, CDR1 is LGHDT and CDR2 YNNKEL (reference sequence). The CDR3 is 15 amino acids. Written as DNA, the CDR3 is TGTGCCGGCAGCCCTCGCTGGTCTACGGGTCAGCCCCAGCATTTT. Translating it yields CAGSPRWSTGQPQHF.

This clonotype was counted at least ten times. V is TRBV7-9 and J is TRBJ2-5; 7 bases are a match to TRBD1. CDR1 and CDR2 (germline): SEHNR, FQNEAQ (reference sequence). The V gene end was trimmed by 4 bases and the J gene end by 0 bases; junction bases not matched to a gene: 5. The length of the CDR3 is 15 residues. CDR3 in amino acids: CASSSWDSYQETQYF. DNA of the CDR3: TGTGCCAGCAGCTCTTGGGACAGCTACCAAGAGACCCAGTACTTC.

V usage is TRBV20-1 and J usage is TRBJ1-2; possibly TRBD1 for D (6 bases). Germline CDR1 reads DFQATT; CDR2 reads SNEGSKA (reference sequence). The CDR3 runs to 12 residues. V shed 5 bases and J shed 8 bases, with 15 bases lying between them. CDR3 in amino acids: CSADGTSKGYTF. DNA for the CDR3: TGCAGTGCTGATGGGACATCCAAGGGCTACACCTTC.

The chain combines TRBV6-1 with TRBJ2-3; D not certain. This CDR3 contains 15 residues. Germline V CDR1 and CDR2: MNHNS, SASEGT. V dropped 1 base and J dropped 0 bases, with 8 bases sitting between them. The CDR3 coding sequence is TGTGCCAGCAGTGAAGATGTCAGAAGCACAGATACGCAGTATTTT. Translated: CASSEDVRSTDTQYF.

This clonotype appeared a few times. This chain uses TRBV20-1 with TRBJ2-5; the D is unclear. Germline assignment: CDR1 DFQATT and CDR2 SNEGSKA (reference sequence). The V gene lost 1 base and the J gene lost 2 bases, with 8 bases spanning the gap. CDR3 length: 13 residues. CDR3 nucleotides: TGCAGTGCTAGAGTCAGTAGGCAAGAGACCCAGTACTTC. Translation: CSARVSRQETQYF.

In the case of this clonotype: This could be a read error, since a much larger clone is one nucleotide away. The genes are TRBV6-5 and TRBJ2-1; D is possibly TRBD2 (6 bases). The better agreement between TRBJ2-7 and the DNA end casts doubt on the J call. The CDR3 has 16 residues. Germline assignment: CDR1 MNHEY and CDR2 SVGAGI. CDR3 residues: CASSYPRGNSYNEQYF. In nucleotides, the CDR3 is TGTGCCAGCAGTTACCCACGGGGGAACTCCTACAATGAGCAGTACTTC.

V is TRBV3-1 and J is TRBJ2-5; D is ambiguous. The DNA end favors TRBJ2-7, so the J call may be wrong. Germline lookup yields CDR1 LGHDT and CDR2 YNNKEL (reference sequence). The CDR3 totals 12 residues. CDR3 protein: CASGSRRDEQYF. CDR3 bases: TGTGCCAGCGGCTCGCGACGAGACGAGCAGTACTTC.

Comment on this clonotype: The junction differs from germline at one of its ends, possibly a read error. The gene calls are TRBV14 and TRBJ1-1, with unresolved D. Looked up from germline, CDR1 is SGHDN and CDR2 is FVKESK. The CDR3 totals 15 residues. CDR3 loop: CASGQSGDFSTEAFF. The CDR3 DNA reads as TGTGCCAGCGGCCAAAGCGGGGATTTTAGCACTGAAGCTTTCTTT.

This clonotype was recorded a few times. This chain uses TRBV7-2 with TRBJ1-3; no reliable D call. The CDR3 has 16 residues. V lost 7 bases to trimming and J lost 0 bases, with 16 bases between them. Germline V CDR1 and CDR2: SGHTA, FQGNSA. CDR3 loop: CASTRARQSSGNTIYF. In nucleotides, the CDR3 is TGTGCCAGCACCCGGGCCAGGCAATCCTCTGGAAACACCATATATTTT.

This clonotype has ten or more counts. This chain links TRBV6-5 with TRBJ2-1, with a weak D call TRBD2 (6 bases). V lost 8 bases, J lost 9 bases, and 17 bases lay in between. Germline V gene data show CDR1 as MNHEY and CDR2 as SVGAGI. This CDR3 contains 13 residues. CDR3 region: CASGGRRESEQFF. CDR3 coding DNA: TGTGCCAGCGGGGGGAGGAGGGAGTCTGAGCAGTTCTTC.

The V gene is TRBV10-3, the J gene TRBJ2-5; possible D gene TRBD1, 6 bases. The germline gives CDR1 ENHRY, CDR2 SYGVKD. Trimming removed 3 bases from V and 11 bases from J, with 22 bases in between. This CDR3 spans 15 amino acids. The CDR3 is CAISEWDNDGNGQYF. The DNA for the CDR3 is TGTGCCATCAGTGAATGGGACAACGACGGCAACGGGCAGTACTTC.

This clonotype was seen repeatedly, ten times or more. The chain carries TRBV24-1 and TRBJ2-1; D might be TRBD1 or TRBD2, each matching 6 bases. The length of the CDR3 is 12 residues. V lost 12 bases to trimming and J lost 9 bases, with 17 bases between them. Germline CDR1 and CDR2: KGHDR and SFDVKD. The CDR3 loop is CASSHGGGEQFF. The CDR3 DNA sequence: TGTGCCTCGTCGCACGGGGGCGGTGAGCAGTTCTTC.

The rearrangement uses TRBV29-1 and TRBJ2-2, with 9 bases identical to TRBD2. The germline V gene has CDR1 SQVTM and CDR2 ANQGSEA. The J segment lost 3 bases and the V segment lost 0 bases, leaving 11 bases of the junction unmatched. CDR3 length: 18 amino acids. The CDR3 DNA is TGCAGCGTTGAAGAGGCTAGCGGGGACTCCCTGCACACCGGGGAGCTGTTTTTT. It specifies CSVEEASGDSLHTGELFF.

V is TRBV20-1 and J is TRBJ1-1; D unclear. Trimming removed 3 bases from V and 3 bases from J, with 5 bases in between. The germline gives CDR1 DFQATT, CDR2 SNEGSKA (reference sequence). This CDR3 has 11 residues. The CDR3: CSASTHTEAFF. Written as DNA, the CDR3 is TGCAGTGCTAGTACTCACACTGAAGCTTTCTTT.

This clonotype was counted only a few times. The rearrangement uses TRBV6-2 or TRBV6-3 and TRBJ2-7; no clear D. Germline values: CDR1 MNHEY, CDR2 SVGEGT. The CDR3 is made up of 11 amino acids. V lost 2 bases and J lost 5, with 4 bases in between. In nucleotides, the CDR3 is TGTGCCAGCAGTTACCTGGACGAGCAGTACTTC. Amino acids: CASSYLDEQYF.

The chain uses TRBV2 and TRBJ2-1; 8 bases are shared with TRBD1. The DNA matches TRBJ2-7 better at its end, which makes the J call doubtful. This CDR3 region has 15 residues. Germline assignment: CDR1 SNHLY and CDR2 FYNNEI. The CDR3 protein is CASSGSRGLNNEQYF. CDR3 bases: TGTGCCAGCAGTGGATCCAGGGGGCTAAACAATGAGCAGTACTTC.

A few counts support this clonotype. The V and J genes are TRBV20-1 and TRBJ2-5; TRBD1 is a possible D gene (5 bases). Germline V CDR1 and CDR2: DFQATT, SNEGSKA (reference sequence). V lost 3 bases and J 3 bases, leaving 8 bases between the germline ends. The CDR3 contains 12 residues. This CDR3 is CSAREGEETQYF. The CDR3 nucleotides read TGCAGTGCTAGGGAAGGGGAAGAGACCCAGTACTTC.

Comments on this clonotype: This clone may be a read error of a much larger clone one base away. The chain employs TRBV6-4 and TRBJ2-1, with D maybe TRBD2 (5 bases). This CDR3 has 13 amino acids. Germline V CDR1 and CDR2: MRHNA, SNTAGT. The germline V and J ends were trimmed by 6 bases and 15 bases, with 21 bases remaining between them. The CDR3 DNA follows: TGTGCCAGCAGGCAACAGACGGGAACTCCTGCGTTCTTC. It translates to CASRQQTGTPAFF.

Turning to this clonotype: This may arise from a read error, as a much more abundant clone is one base away. The DNA for the CDR3 is TGCAGTGCGAGACCGGGACCTTCTAACTATGGCTACACCTTC. Protein: CSARPGPSNYGYTF. The chain couples TRBV20-1 to TRBJ1-2, with D possibly TRBD1 on 5 matching bases. The CDR3 has 14 residues. V was clipped by 6 bases and J by 0 bases, with 14 bases between them. Per germline, CDR1 DFQATT and CDR2 SNEGSKA (reference sequence).

This clonotype was detected many times. The chain couples TRBV28 to TRBJ2-7; D is undetermined. Trimming shortened V by 4 bases and J by 3 bases, and 7 bases separated the two germline ends. CDR1 is MDHEN, CDR2 SYDVKM, per germline. This CDR3 spans 12 amino acids. As DNA, the CDR3 is TGTGCCAGCAGTTCCCCGGGCTACGAGCAGTACTTC. Its protein is CASSSPGYEQYF.

This clonotype was observed many times. The CDR3: CASSLDPGAGGKEQYF. In DNA form, the CDR3 reads TGCGCCAGCAGCTTGGACCCCGGAGCGGGGGGGAAAGAGCAGTATTTT. J is TRBJ2-3 and V is TRBV5-1; TRBD2 agrees at 10 bases. The J segment lost 11 bases and the V segment lost 0 bases, leaving 12 bases of the junction unmatched. This CDR3 contains 16 residues. CDR1 and CDR2 from the germline V gene are SGHRS and YFSETQ.

This clonotype has at least ten counts. The rearrangement uses TRBV24-1 and TRBJ2-1; either TRBD1 or TRBD2 may fit D (5 bases each). Trimming removed 4 bases from V and 7 bases from J, with 13 bases in between. CDR1 is KGHDR and CDR2 is SFDVKD in the germline V gene. The CDR3 covers 14 residues. CDR3 nucleotide sequence: TGTGCCACCAGTGACCCAGGGACCCATAATGAGCAGTTCTTC. This gives the protein CATSDPGTHNEQFF.

To note about this clonotype: This may be a read error: a much more frequent sequence differs by one nucleotide. The CDR3 region has the DNA TGCGCCAGCAGCCAAGAATTAAGTGGGCAGTACTTC. This encodes CASSQELSGQYF. The V call is TRBV4-1, the J call TRBJ2-5; no definite D call. There are 12 residues in the CDR3. The germline V and J ends were trimmed by 0 bases and 11 bases, with 10 bases remaining between them. The V gene's germline CDR1 is MGHRA and CDR2 YSYEKL.